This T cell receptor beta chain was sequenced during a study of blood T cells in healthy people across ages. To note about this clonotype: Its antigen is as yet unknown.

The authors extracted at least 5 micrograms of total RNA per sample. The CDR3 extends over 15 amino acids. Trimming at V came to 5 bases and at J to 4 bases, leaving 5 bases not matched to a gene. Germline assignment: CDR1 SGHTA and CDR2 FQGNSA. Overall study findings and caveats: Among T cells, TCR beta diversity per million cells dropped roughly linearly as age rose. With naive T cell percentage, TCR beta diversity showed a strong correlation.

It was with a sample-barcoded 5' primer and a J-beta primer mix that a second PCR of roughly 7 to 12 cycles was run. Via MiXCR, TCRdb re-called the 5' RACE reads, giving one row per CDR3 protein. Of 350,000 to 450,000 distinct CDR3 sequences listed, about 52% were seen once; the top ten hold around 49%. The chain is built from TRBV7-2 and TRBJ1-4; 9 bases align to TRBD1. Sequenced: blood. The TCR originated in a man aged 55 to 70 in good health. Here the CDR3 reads CASSPGQGSNEKLFF. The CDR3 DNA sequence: TGTGCCAGCAGCCCGGGACAGGGAAGTAATGAAAAACTGTTTTTT.